The source of this TCR beta chain is a study of T cells after somatic rescue of genetic block. V was cut by 2 bases and J by 1 base, with 9 bases left in between. This CDR3 spans 14 amino acids. Germline CDR1 is SGHRS and CDR2 is YFSETQ. Repertoires were generated with immunoSEQ multiplex PCR, while TCRdb's copy carries only in-frame clones and drops some. The sample includes 68,000 or so clones, roughly 90% of them seen just once. The receptor was isolated from a middle-aged man. The specimen sequenced was peripheral blood mononuclear cells (PBMCs). The rearrangement links TRBV5-1 to TRBJ1-1, with unresolved D. CDR3 residues: CASSFLSPNTEAFF. As DNA, the CDR3 is TGCGCCAGCAGCTTTCTCTCCCCGAACACTGAAGCTTTCTTT.